This section outlines one T cell receptor (beta chain) sequence together with its context. V lost 4 bases, J lost 0 bases, and 6 bases stayed unmatched. Looked up from germline, CDR1 is SQVTM and CDR2 is ANQGSEA. The CDR3 is 14 amino acids. As handled by the study authors: The authors estimated nucleated cell counts from reference gene primer amplification. The assay was immunoSEQ multiplex PCR, and TCRdb's table has in-frame clones only and misses some. D and trimming come from the DNA, and the V and J calls and clone size come from that table. The data hold around 50,000 clones, with roughly 84% observed a single time. The sample belongs to a study of blood T cell repertoires in COVID-19. Across the study: Spain, Italy and the United States supplied samples that represented acute and convalescent COVID-19.

The clonotype originates from a man aged 50-59 years with active COVID-19. The chain is built from TRBV29-1 and TRBJ2-7; 7 bases align to TRBD1. Sequencing used peripheral blood. This CDR3 is CSVAGTGASYEQYF. The CDR3, as DNA: TGCAGCGTTGCGGGAACAGGGGCCTCCTACGAGCAGTACTTC.